The 25 T cell receptor beta chains given below trace back to one sample, sequenced in a study of shared clonotypes between healthy human individuals. Produced via immunoSEQ multiplex PCR; TCRdb's table is partial and in-frame only. The sample includes millions of clones, roughly 91% of them seen just once. Naive-designated CD8 cells lacked CD45RO, were positively enriched for CCR7, and omitted terminally differentiated effector memory CD45RA+ cells. The sample was naive CD8+ T cells from PBMCs. The receptors stem from a man between 18 and 35 years old in good health. Some clones in this sample may be carry-over from other donors' samples.

V usage is TRBV4-2 and J usage is TRBJ2-4; a possible D gene is TRBD1 (6 bases). The CDR3 is made up of 17 amino acids. CDR1 is LGHNA, CDR2 YNFKEQ, per germline. V lost 0 bases and J lost 1, with 13 bases in between. CDR3 protein: CASSQDAARGAKNIQYF. The CDR3 nucleotides are TGTGCCAGCAGCCAAGATGCGGCTAGGGGGGCCAAAAACATTCAGTACTTC.

The chain couples TRBV6-1 to TRBJ1-5, with D possibly being TRBD1 (5 bases). Looked up from germline, CDR1 is MNHNS and CDR2 is SASEGT. There are 14 residues in the CDR3. The V gene lost 6 bases and the J gene lost 6 bases, with 15 bases spanning the gap. The CDR3 nucleotides are TGTGCCAGCAGCGAAAAAACAGGTTTTCAGCCCCAGCATTTT. It specifies CASSEKTGFQPQHF.

This clone was recorded once. The chain has TRBV10-1 and TRBJ2-6; D gene unclear. This CDR3 is built from 13 residues. Germline CDR1 and CDR2: WNHNN and SYGVQD (reference sequence). The V and J ends lost 10 bases and 2 bases respectively, with 9 bases between them. CDR3 sequence: CATPRAGANVLTF. The CDR3 DNA reads TGCGCCACCCCACGGGCTGGGGCCAACGTCCTGACTTTC.

The rearrangement joins TRBV27 to TRBJ1-1; 8 nucleotides agree with TRBD1. Germline V lookup: CDR1 MNHEY, CDR2 SMNVEV (reference sequence). The junction had 5 bases not matched to a gene; V was cut back by 5 bases and J by 3 bases. The CDR3 is 14 amino acids. The CDR3 loop is CASSLRDRYTEAFF. CDR3 sequence (DNA): TGTGCCAGCAGTCTCCGGGACAGGTACACTGAAGCTTTCTTT.

The chain employs TRBV6-1 and TRBJ2-7, with 8 bases identical to TRBD2. The V gene end was trimmed by 8 bases and the J gene end by 3 bases; junction bases not matched to a gene: 6. CDR1 and CDR2 (germline): MNHNS, SASEGT. CDR3 size: 13 residues. The CDR3 protein is CASGRGGFYEQYF. The CDR3 DNA sequence: TGTGCCAGCGGACGGGGGGGGTTCTACGAGCAGTACTTC.

This clone appeared a single time. Other DNA variants within this sample encode the same CDR3. V usage is TRBV27 and J usage is TRBJ2-7, with TRBD1 identical over 11 bases. Losses at the gene ends were 5 bases for V and 4 bases for J; bases not matched to a gene: 1. The CDR3 covers 13 residues. Per the germline V gene, CDR1 is MNHEY and CDR2 is SMNVEV (reference sequence). CDR3 sequence (DNA): TGTGCCAGCAGTAGGGACAGGGGGTACGAGCAGTACTTC. Amino acid sequence: CASSRDRGYEQYF.

V gene TRBV30 combines with J gene TRBJ2-7; D is ambiguous. The CDR3 runs 13 residues. CDR1 GTSNPN and CDR2 SVGIG come from the germline V gene (reference sequence). Trimming pared 4 bases from V and 3 bases from J, leaving 13 bases between. The CDR3 DNA is TGTGCCTGGAATCCACTGGGGATCTACGAGCAGTACTTC. Amino acids: CAWNPLGIYEQYF. Based on the CDR3 plus reference TRBV30 and TRBJ2-7, the full variable domain is SQTIHQWPATLVQPVGSPLSLECTVEGTSNPNLYWYRQAAGRGLQLLFYSVGIGQISSEVPQNLSASRPQDRQFILSSKKLLLSDSGFYLCAWNPLGIYEQYFGPGTRLTVT.

J is TRBJ2-3 and V is TRBV27; weak D call: TRBD1 (6 bases). The germline V gene encodes CDR1 MNHEY and CDR2 SMNVEV (reference sequence). The CDR3 consists of 13 residues. The V gene lost 3 bases and the J gene lost 7 bases, with 11 bases spanning the gap. Here the CDR3 reads CASSLGAHYTQYF. The CDR3 nucleotides read TGTGCCAGCAGTTTGGGGGCCCATTATACGCAGTATTTT.

CDR3 in amino acids: CASSFTAGLNYEQYF. CDR3 nucleotide sequence: TGTGCCAGCAGTTTCACAGCGGGGTTGAACTACGAGCAGTACTTC. The chain carries TRBV28 and TRBJ2-7, with 7 bases matching TRBD2. Losses at the gene ends were 3 bases for V and 3 bases for J; bases not matched to a gene: 8. The CDR3 is 15 residues long. Germline V gene sequence: CDR1 MDHEN, CDR2 SYDVKM.

V is TRBV28 and J is TRBJ2-7; D is unclear. The germline V and J ends were trimmed by 2 bases and 3 bases, with 14 bases remaining between them. Looked up from germline, CDR1 is MDHEN and CDR2 is SYDVKM. This CDR3 has 15 residues. CDR3 amino acids: CASSLGGSEDYEQYF. CDR3 coding DNA: TGTGCCAGCAGTTTAGGTGGCAGTGAAGACTACGAGCAGTACTTC. Full variable domain (remainder filled in from reference TRBV28 and TRBJ2-7): DVKVTQSSRYLVKRTGEKVFLECVQDMDHENMFWYRQDPGLGLRLIYFSYDVKMKEKGDIPEGYSVSREKKERFSLILESASTNQTSMYLCASSLGGSEDYEQYFGPGTRLTVT.

Regarding this clone: Other DNA sequences of this sample code for an identical CDR3. The rearrangement links TRBV30 to TRBJ1-5; D is unresolved. V lost 0 bases and J 4 bases, leaving 10 bases between the germline ends. The CDR3 is 14 amino acids. In germline, CDR1 is GTSNPN, CDR2 SVGIG (reference sequence). CDR3 nucleotide sequence: TGTGCCTGGAGTGTAGGCAGAGGGAATCAGCCCCAGCATTTT. It translates to CAWSVGRGNQPQHF.

The rearrangement uses TRBV19 and TRBJ1-5, with D tentatively TRBD1 (5 bases). Germline V gene sequence: CDR1 LNHDA, CDR2 SQIVND (reference sequence). The CDR3 consists of 16 residues. The V gene lost 3 bases and the J gene lost 2 bases, with 14 bases spanning the gap. The CDR3 nucleotides read TGTGCCAGTAGTATGTTCTTCGGGGGTCGCAATCAGCCCCAGCATTTT. Translation gives CASSMFFGGRNQPQHF.

The chain employs TRBV19 and TRBJ2-3; a weak D match, TRBD2 (5 bases). CDR3 length equals 15 residues. Germline V CDR1 and CDR2: LNHDA, SQIVND (reference sequence). Trimming took off 10 bases at V and 2 bases at J, with 19 bases between the two ends. The CDR3 nucleotides are TGTGCCACCCGAGGGCCATCCCTTATCACAGATACGCAGTATTTT. This gives the protein CATRGPSLITDTQYF. Full variable domain (rest looked up from reference TRBV19 and TRBJ2-3): DGGITQSPKYLFRKEGQNVTLSCEQNLNHDAMYWYRQDPGQGLRLIYYSQIVNDFQKGDIAEGYSVSREKKESFPLTVTSAQKNPTAFYLCATRGPSLITDTQYFGPGTRLTVL.

The rearrangement uses TRBV27 and TRBJ1-5; D might be TRBD1 (6 bases). The germline gives CDR1 MNHEY, CDR2 SMNVEV (reference sequence). The length of the CDR3 is 14 residues. V shed 4 bases and J shed 5 bases, with 12 bases lying between them. The CDR3 DNA reads as TGTGCCAGCAGTTCTACGTGGGGGCATCAGCCCCAGCATTTT. Protein sequence: CASSSTWGHQPQHF.

This chain joins TRBV19 and TRBJ1-1, with 8 positions matching TRBD1. The CDR3 loop spans 15 amino acids. Trimming cost V 7 bases and J 2 bases; bases outside gene matches: 9. The V gene's germline CDR1 is LNHDA and CDR2 SQIVND (reference sequence). CDR3 amino acids: CASTRGPGANTEAFF. CDR3 coding DNA: TGTGCCAGTACCAGGGGGCCGGGGGCCAACACTGAAGCTTTCTTT. Based on the CDR3 plus reference TRBV19 and TRBJ1-1, the full variable domain is DGGITQSPKYLFRKEGQNVTLSCEQNLNHDAMYWYRQDPGQGLRLIYYSQIVNDFQKGDIAEGYSVSREKKESFPLTVTSAQKNPTAFYLCASTRGPGANTEAFFGQGTRLTVV.

The chain carries TRBV19 and TRBJ2-3; D is unclear. Trimming pared 3 bases from V and 0 bases from J, leaving 13 bases between. The germline V gene encodes CDR1 LNHDA and CDR2 SQIVND (reference sequence). The CDR3 consists of 16 residues. The CDR3 DNA reads as TGTGCCAGTAGTATTCGAGCCCCCCCTAGCACAGATACGCAGTATTTT. This encodes CASSIRAPPSTDTQYF. Combining the CDR3 with reference TRBV19 and TRBJ2-3 gives the whole variable domain DGGITQSPKYLFRKEGQNVTLSCEQNLNHDAMYWYRQDPGQGLRLIYYSQIVNDFQKGDIAEGYSVSREKKESFPLTVTSAQKNPTAFYLCASSIRAPPSTDTQYFGPGTRLTVL.

This sequence joins TRBV27 and TRBJ1-4; 7 nucleotides align to TRBD1. The CDR3 has 17 residues. V shed 6 bases, J shed 1 base, and the junction held 11 bases outside the gene matches. Germline lookup yields CDR1 MNHEY and CDR2 SMNVEV (reference sequence). CDR3 sequence (DNA): TGTGCCAGCAGCTTTACAGGGGTGTTTGGAACTAATGAAAAACTGTTTTTT. Translation gives CASSFTGVFGTNEKLFF.

The chain is built from TRBV28 and TRBJ2-3, with D unresolved. V was cut by 5 bases and J by 0 bases, with 15 bases left in between. CDR1 MDHEN and CDR2 SYDVKM come from the germline V gene. CDR3 size: 16 residues. CDR3 amino acids: CASSTQYYTSTDTQYF. The DNA of the CDR3 is TGTGCCAGCAGTACTCAATACTACACCAGCACAGATACGCAGTATTTT.

V usage is TRBV5-1 and J usage is TRBJ2-1; D might be TRBD1 or TRBD2, each matching 5 bases. Germline V gives CDR1 SGHRS, CDR2 YFSETQ. V lost 4 bases and J 5 bases, leaving 13 bases between the germline ends. The length of the CDR3 is 14 residues. CDR3 DNA sequence: TGCGCCAGCAGCGCTGAGGGACGGCACAATGAGCAGTTCTTC. Translating it yields CASSAEGRHNEQFF.

The V call is TRBV6-5, the J call TRBJ1-1; D is unresolved. The CDR3 has 14 residues. V lost 6 bases, J lost 5 bases, and 16 bases lay in between. From germline, CDR1 is MNHEY and CDR2 SVGAGI. This CDR3 reads CASSPLAPNTEAFF. Written as DNA, the CDR3 is TGTGCCAGCAGCCCCCTAGCTCCCAATACTGAAGCTTTCTTT.

The rearrangement links TRBV19 to TRBJ1-5, with 8 bases matching TRBD1. Trimming took 7 bases from V and 4 from J; bases not matched to a gene: 15. Per the germline V gene, CDR1 is LNHDA and CDR2 is SQIVND (reference sequence). The CDR3 sequence is 17 residues long. The DNA of the CDR3 is TGTGCCAGTAACCTCCTACCTGGACAGGGAGGGAATCAGCCCCAGCATTTT. The encoded protein is CASNLLPGQGGNQPQHF.

The chain has TRBV9 and TRBJ2-7; 11 nucleotides match TRBD1. CDR1 is SGDLS, CDR2 YYNGEE, per germline. With 0 bases clipped from V and 7 bases from J, the junction kept 3 bases outside the gene matches. This CDR3 is 14 amino acids long. The CDR3 DNA reads TGTGCCAGCAGCGTAGGGACAGGGGGCTCAGAGCAGTACTTC. Translating it yields CASSVGTGGSEQYF.

The chain employs TRBV7-9 and TRBJ1-1; D is uncertain. The CDR3 spans 13 residues. Germline CDR1 reads SEHNR; CDR2 reads FQNEAQ (reference sequence). The V and J ends lost 1 base and 8 bases respectively, with 11 bases between them. CDR3 sequence: CASSLGLGNEAFF. The CDR3 DNA is TGTGCCAGCAGCTTAGGATTAGGAAACGAAGCTTTCTTT. Using reference TRBV7-9 and TRBJ1-1 for the parts outside the CDR3, the full variable domain is DTGVSQNPRHKITKRGQNVTFRCDPISEHNRLYWYRQTLGQGPEFLTYFQNEAQLEKSRLLSDRFSAERPKGSFSTLEIQRTEQGDSAMYLCASSLGLGNEAFFGQGTRLTVV.

The V call is TRBV4-3, the J call TRBJ2-5; unclear D gene. The CDR3 loop spans 15 amino acids. Germline lookup yields CDR1 LGHNA and CDR2 YSLEER. Between the trimmed V and J ends, which lost 0 bases and 5 bases, there was a span of 13 bases. The CDR3 loop is CASSQERTVGETQYF. The DNA for the CDR3 is TGCGCCAGCAGCCAAGAAAGGACGGTCGGGGAGACCCAGTACTTC.

The chain uses TRBV6-4 and TRBJ2-2, with D maybe TRBD1 (10 bases). CDR3 size: 19 residues. Germline V gives CDR1 MRHNA, CDR2 SNTAGT. V lost 9 bases, J lost 1 base, and 27 bases lay in between. In DNA, the CDR3 is TGTGCCAGGAGCCCGGGACAGGGGCCTAGCGGGGTGAACACCGGGGAGCTGTTTTTT. It is translated as CARSPGQGPSGVNTGELFF.